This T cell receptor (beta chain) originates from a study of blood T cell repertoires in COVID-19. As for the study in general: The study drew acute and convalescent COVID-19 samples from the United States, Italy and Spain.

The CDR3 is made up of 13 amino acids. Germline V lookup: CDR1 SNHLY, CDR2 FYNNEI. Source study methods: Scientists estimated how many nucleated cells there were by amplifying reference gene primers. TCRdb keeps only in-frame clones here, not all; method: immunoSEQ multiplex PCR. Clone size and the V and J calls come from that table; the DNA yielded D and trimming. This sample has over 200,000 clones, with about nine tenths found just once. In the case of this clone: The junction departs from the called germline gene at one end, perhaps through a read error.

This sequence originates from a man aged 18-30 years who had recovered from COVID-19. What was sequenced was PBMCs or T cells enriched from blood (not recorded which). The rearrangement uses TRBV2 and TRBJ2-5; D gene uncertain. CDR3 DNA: TGTGCCAGCAGTGACAATCTAGGCCTACTAAAACACTTC. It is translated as CASSDNLGLLKHF. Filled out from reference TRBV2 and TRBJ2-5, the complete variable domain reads EPEVTQTPSHQVTQMGQEVILRCVPISNHLYFYWYRQILGQKVEFLVSFYNNEISEKSEIFDDQFSVERPDGSNFTLKIRSTKLEDSAMYFCASSDNLGLLKHFGPGTRLLVL.